These T cell receptor beta chains were read from a single sample in a study of vaccination effects on CD4 cells after COVID-19. These receptors' antigens are unknown. Assay: immunoSEQ multiplex PCR; the TCRdb copy retains only in-frame clones and omits some. The sample contains about 50,000 clones, 60% to 85% of which appear only once. Sequences were derived from CD4+ T cells from PBMCs cultured without peptide, sampled before COVID-19 vaccination. These receptors all come from a human donor who received a COVID-19 vaccine. The CDR3 runs from the conserved cysteine through the conserved F or W. D genes are given only for firm matches. Clone size appears in some rows only: once, few, many, or a class for an expanded clone.

>TRBV7-6|TRBD1|.|TRBJ1-1
TGTGCCAGCAGCTTAGGACAGGGGCGGTACACTGAAGCTTTCTTT
CASSLGQGRYTEAFF
>TRBV18|.|.|TRBJ1-1
TGTGCCAGCTCACAGGACAGCCTGAACACTGAAGCTTTCTTT
CASSQDSLNTEAFF
>TRBV5-1|.|.|TRBJ2-1
TGCGCCAGCAGCCGTCTCTCTCCAAACTCCAATGAGCAGTTCTTC
CASSRLSPNSNEQFF
>TRBV7-8|.|.|TRBJ2-1
TGTGCCAGCAGCTTAGCCTTCCAGGGCTCCAATGAGCAGTTCTTC
CASSLAFQGSNEQFF
>TRBV5-1|TRBD1|few|TRBJ1-6
TGCGCCAGCAGCCAAGGACAGGGTGGACCACCCCTCCACTTT
CASSQGQGGPPLHF
>TRBV12-3/TRBV12-4|TRBD1|.|TRBJ1-6
TGTGCCAGCAGTAAAACAGGGGTCTCACCCCTCCACTTT
CASSKTGVSPLHF
>TRBV19|.|.|TRBJ2-6
TGTGCCAGTAGTCCATTACAGGGTTCTGGGGCCAACGTCCTGACTTTC
CASSPLQGSGANVLTF
>TRBV11-2|.|.|TRBJ2-1
TGTGCCAGCAGCTTTGGGTCCCACAATGAGCAGTTCTTC
CASSFGSHNEQFF
>TRBV4-1|.|.|TRBJ2-6
TGCGCCAGCAGCCAAGATCAGGGAGTCTCTGGGGCCAACGTCCTGACTTTC
CASSQDQGVSGANVLTF
>TRBV3-1/TRBV3-2|.|.|TRBJ2-1
TGTGCCAGCGGCCTGTGGGGTCGGGATGAGCAGTTCTTC
CASGLWGRDEQFF
>TRBV6-5|TRBD1|.|TRBJ2-5
TGTGCCAGCAGGCAAACCCTACAGGGGGCAGAGACCCAGTACTTC
CASRQTLQGAETQYF
>TRBV30|.|.|TRBJ1-2
TGTGCCTGGAGTGTGGGAAGAGCCCGGGAGGCTTATGGCTACACCTTC
CAWSVGRAREAYGYTF
>TRBV19|.|.|TRBJ1-5
TGTGCCCCTCCCATCAGGACGGCGTATCAGCCCCAGCATTTT
CAPPIRTAYQPQHF
>TRBV27|.|.|TRBJ1-4
TGTGCCAGCAGGAGCTCAGACGCAACTAATGAAAAACTGTTTTTT
CASRSSDATNEKLFF
>TRBV3-1/TRBV3-2|TRBD1|.|TRBJ2-5
TGTGCCAGCAGCCAAGGGACAGGGGGTTTGGAGACCCAGTACTTC
CASSQGTGGLETQYF
>TRBV18|.|once|TRBJ1-1
TGTGCCAGCTCCAAAAACGAAAACACTGAAGCTTTCTTT
CASSKNENTEAFF
>TRBV6-6|TRBD1|.|TRBJ1-1
TGTGCCAGCAAGGGGGACAGGGTGGGAAACACTGAAGCTTTCTTT
CASKGDRVGNTEAFF
>TRBV6-5|.|.|TRBJ1-4
TGTGCCAGCAGGACCTTGGACGAAAAACTGTTTTTT
CASRTLDEKLFF
>TRBV2|.|.|TRBJ2-3
TGTGCCAGCAGTGTGGGCTTGGTGGTGGGAGATACGCAGTATTTT
CASSVGLVVGDTQYF
>TRBV7-2|TRBD1|.|TRBJ1-6
TGTGCCAGCAGCTTAGACGCAGGGGGGGATTCACCCCTCCACTTT
CASSLDAGGDSPLHF
>TRBV9|TRBD2|.|TRBJ2-2
TGTGCCAGCAGCGTAGTCTCAGTGGCTAGCGGAAACACCGGGGAGCTGTTTTTT
CASSVVSVASGNTGELFF
>TRBV19|TRBD1|.|TRBJ1-2
TGTGCCAGTATACGTTCGGGACAGGGGGCAAGCGGCTACACCTTC
CASIRSGQGASGYTF
>TRBV6-5|.|.|TRBJ2-3
TGTGCCAGCAGTTCCCCCCGGGGAACAGATACGCAGTATTTT
CASSSPRGTDTQYF
>TRBV29-1|.|.|TRBJ2-3
TGCAGCATCCAACGGGCGGGCAGCACAGATACGCAGTATTTT
CSIQRAGSTDTQYF
>TRBV7-3|.|.|TRBJ2-3
TGTGCCAGCAGCCTTATGTCCGAAGATACGCAGTATTTT
CASSLMSEDTQYF
>TRBV11-2|.|.|TRBJ2-1
TGTGCCAGCAGCTTAGATCTGATCAATGAGCAGTTCTTC
CASSLDLINEQFF
>TRBV7-2|.|few|TRBJ1-5
TGTGCCAGCAGCCGCTACGGAGATCCCCAGCATTTT
CASSRYGDPQHF
>TRBV6-5|.|.|TRBJ1-6
TGTGCCAGTCGCGACATTAGCGGTTCACCCCTCCACTTT
CASRDISGSPLHF
>TRBV19|.|.|TRBJ1-3
TGTGCCAGTAGCCGGAGCGTTAGCTCTGGAAACACCATATATTTT
CASSRSVSSGNTIYF
>TRBV5-6|.|few|TRBJ2-2
TGTGCCAGCAGGGGGACCAGTTCCGGGGAGCTGTTTTTT
CASRGTSSGELFF
>TRBV5-6|TRBD1|few|TRBJ1-6
TGTGCCAGCAGCTCTAGCGACAGGGTATGGTCCTATAATTCACCCCTCCACTTT
CASSSSDRVWSYNSPLHF
>TRBV19|TRBD2|few|TRBJ2-3
TGTGCCACAAGAACGCTGGGACTAAAACGCACAGATACGCAGTATTTT
CATRTLGLKRTDTQYF
>TRBV2|.|.|TRBJ1-4
TGTGCCAGCCGAAAGGGGGGGACGAATGAAAAACTGTTTTTT
CASRKGGTNEKLFF
>TRBV5-4|.|.|TRBJ2-1
TGTGCCAGCAGCTTGGTACAAAATGAGCAGTTCTTC
CASSLVQNEQFF
>TRBV30|TRBD1|.|TRBJ1-2
TGTGCCTGGATGACAGGGAGCTTCAACTATGGCTACACCTTC
CAWMTGSFNYGYTF
>TRBV18|.|.|TRBJ1-5
TGTGCCAGCTCAGAAGGACAGAACCAGCCCCAGCATTTT
CASSEGQNQPQHF
>TRBV10-1|TRBD1|.|TRBJ1-4
TGCGCCAGCAGTGACCACAGGGGTATGGATGAAAAACTGTTTTTT
CASSDHRGMDEKLFF
>TRBV29-1|.|.|TRBJ1-1
TGCAGCGCGATTCGAGATACGAACACTGAAGCTTTCTTT
CSAIRDTNTEAFF
>TRBV24-1|.|.|TRBJ2-3
TGTGCCACCAGTGACACAGGGGGACTAACAGATACGCAGTATTTT
CATSDTGGLTDTQYF